The sequence of this TCR beta chain was determined in a study of T cells after yellow fever vaccination. This clonotype appeared a few times. TCRdb redid the calling of the 5' RACE reads with MiXCR, one entry per CDR3 protein. The profile shows roughly 500,000 distinct CDR3 sequences, 15% to 20% of them singletons. CDR1 SGHAT and CDR2 FQNNGV come from the germline V gene. The V gene end was trimmed by 5 bases and the J gene end by 14 bases; junction bases not matched to a gene: 15. CDR3 length: 15 residues. This TCR derives from a man aged 25-45 years who received the YFV17D yellow fever vaccine. The sequencing here drew on PBMCs, taken 15 days after the yellow fever booster vaccination. The chain links TRBV11-2 to TRBJ2-1; 10 bases are a match to TRBD2. The CDR3 region has the DNA TGTGCCAGCAGCGCCCTCGGAGCGGGAGGGCTCCCTGAGTTCTTC. It translates to CASSALGAGGLPEFF.